The T cell receptor (beta chain) under discussion was sequenced for a study of Graves' ophthalmopathy and Graves' hyperthyroidism. This clonotype came up a few times. Its cognate antigen is unknown. Study results and limitations: Discrimination between ophthalmopathy and stable hyperthyroidism by a 13-signature model showed about 88% sensitivity and less than 84% specificity.

Germline lookup yields CDR1 DFQATT and CDR2 SNEGSKA (reference sequence). This CDR3 comprises 17 residues. The J segment lost 4 bases and the V segment lost 6 bases, leaving 15 bases of the junction unmatched. From RNA, the CDR3 regions of TCR beta chains were amplified and sequenced. Second-round multiplex PCR followed a first-round RT-PCR using HTBI primers. TCRdb independently ran MiXCR on the multiplex PCR reads; one entry per CDR3 protein. The sample yields about 600,000 distinct CDR3 sequences, about 35% seen once. Sequencing used peripheral blood or thyroid tissue (not recorded which). The source is an adult man with Graves' hyperthyroidism. This rearrangement joins TRBV20-1 to TRBJ1-4; 9 bases fit TRBD1. The CDR3 DNA reads as TGCAGTGCCCCGGACCCGGGACAGGGATCGGGTAATGAAAAACTGTTTTTT. The encoded protein is CSAPDPGQGSGNEKLFF.